The sequence of this TCR beta chain was determined in a study of response to subunit inactivated influenza vaccine. General observations from the study: Authors suggested each seasonal influenza vaccination recruits few new T cells.

Points on this clonotype: Antigen: not known.

Germline CDR1 and CDR2: SQVTM and ANQGSEA. The CDR3 totals 12 residues. V lost 4 bases and J lost 2, with 9 bases in between. In TCRdb, the RT-PCR reads were re-called with MiXCR into one record per CDR3 protein. Counted here are 450,000 to 600,000 distinct CDR3 sequences, around 7.7% occurring once; the ten biggest clones make up around 14%. The TCR comes from a man aged 45 to 75 who received an inactivated influenza vaccine. The J gene is TRBJ2-7, the V gene TRBV29-1, with D perhaps being TRBD1 or TRBD2 (5 bases each). The sequencing used PBMCs from blood, collected about 23 months after vaccination. The CDR3 reads CSVGDPTYEQYF. CDR3 in DNA: TGCAGCGTTGGGGACCCAACCTACGAGCAGTACTTC.